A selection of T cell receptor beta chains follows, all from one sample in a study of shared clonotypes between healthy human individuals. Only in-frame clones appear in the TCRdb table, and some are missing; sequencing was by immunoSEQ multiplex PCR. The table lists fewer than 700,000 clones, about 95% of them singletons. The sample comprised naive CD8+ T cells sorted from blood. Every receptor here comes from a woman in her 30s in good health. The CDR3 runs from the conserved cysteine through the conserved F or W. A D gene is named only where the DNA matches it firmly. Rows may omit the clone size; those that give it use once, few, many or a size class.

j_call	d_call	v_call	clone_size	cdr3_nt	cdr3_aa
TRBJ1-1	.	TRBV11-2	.	TGTGCCAGCAGAGCGGGCACTGAAGCTTTCTTT	CASRAGTEAFF
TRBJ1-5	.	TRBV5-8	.	TGTGCCAGCAACATTGGGGGCAATCAGCCCCAGCATTTT	CASNIGGNQPQHF
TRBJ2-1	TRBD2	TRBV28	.	TGTGCCAGAAGTTCACCTGTACTAGCGGGAAATTACAATGAGCAGTTCTTC	CARSSPVLAGNYNEQFF
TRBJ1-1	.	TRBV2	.	TGTGCCAGCAGTCCCTCGAACACTGAAGCTTTCTTT	CASSPSNTEAFF
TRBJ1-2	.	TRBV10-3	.	TGTGCCATCAGTGATCCTAGGGTCCTACTACTAAGAGGCTATGGCTACACCTTC	CAISDPRVLLLRGYGYTF
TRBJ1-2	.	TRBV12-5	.	TGTGCTAGTGGTTTGGGCGGCTATGGCTACACCTTC	CASGLGGYGYTF
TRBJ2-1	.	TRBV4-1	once	TGCGCCAGCAGCCAAGTCAGGCTAGCTTCCTACAATGAGCAGTTCTTC	CASSQVRLASYNEQFF
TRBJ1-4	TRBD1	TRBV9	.	TGTGCCTCGACAGGGTTCGGGGGGGAACTGTTTTTT	CASTGFGGELFF
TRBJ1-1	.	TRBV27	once	TGTGCCAGCAGTGCGACGGTGGAGCGAACTGAAGCTTTCTTT	CASSATVERTEAFF
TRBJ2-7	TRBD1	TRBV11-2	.	TGTGCCAGCAGCTGGGACAGGGGAGGCTCCTACGAGCAGTACTTC	CASSWDRGGSYEQYF
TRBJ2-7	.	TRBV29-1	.	TGCAGCGTTGAAGGGGGCGGACTCTCCTACGAGCAGTACTTC	CSVEGGGLSYEQYF
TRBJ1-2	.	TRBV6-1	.	TGTGCCAGCCCGGGGAGTGTCGGCTACACCTTC	CASPGSVGYTF
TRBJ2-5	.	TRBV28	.	TGTGCCAGCAGTTTATTATCCGGGGGAGAGACCCAGTACTTC	CASSLLSGGETQYF
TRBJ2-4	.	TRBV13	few	TGTGCCAGCAGCTCCCCGGTAGCCAAAAACATTCAGTACTTC	CASSSPVAKNIQYF
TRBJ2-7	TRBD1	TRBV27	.	TGTGCCATCGGACAGGGCAGCGAGCAGTACTTC	CAIGQGSEQYF
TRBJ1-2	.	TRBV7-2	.	TGTGCCAGCAGCTTACAAAGGGGAAGTGACTATGGCTACACCTTC	CASSLQRGSDYGYTF
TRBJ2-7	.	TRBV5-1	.	TGCGCCAGCAGCTTGGTCCCGGCTGGGGTCACCTACGAGCAGTACTTC	CASSLVPAGVTYEQYF
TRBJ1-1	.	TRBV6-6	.	TGTGCCAGCAGTTCACGACTTGAAGCTTTCTTT	CASSSRLEAFF
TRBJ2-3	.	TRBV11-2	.	TGTGCCAGCAGCGACCTGCGGGGGCGGGAGTTTGATACAGATACGCAGTATTTT	CASSDLRGREFDTDTQYF
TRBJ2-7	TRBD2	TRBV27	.	TGTGCCAGCAGTTCGGGACTAGCGGGAGAGCGGGGCGAGCAGTACTTC	CASSSGLAGERGEQYF
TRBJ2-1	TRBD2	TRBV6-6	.	TGTGCCAGCAGTTCCCCTCGGACTAGCGGGGATGAGCAGTTCTTC	CASSSPRTSGDEQFF
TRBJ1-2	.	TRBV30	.	TGTGCCCGGAACCGGGTTGAAACCAACTATGGCTACACCTTC	CARNRVETNYGYTF
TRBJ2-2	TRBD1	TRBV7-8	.	TGTGCCAGCAGCACGACAGGGTTCGTCACCGGGGAGCTGTTTTTT	CASSTTGFVTGELFF
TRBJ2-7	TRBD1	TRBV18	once	TGTGCCAGCTCACACCGGGACAGGGCCTACGAGCAGTACTTC	CASSHRDRAYEQYF
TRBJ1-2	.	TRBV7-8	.	TGTGCCAGCAGCTCCCCCGAGGAGAAACCCTATGGCTACACCTTC	CASSSPEEKPYGYTF
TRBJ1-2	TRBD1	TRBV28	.	TGTGCCAGCAGTCCACCGCGGACAGGGGATGGTGGCTACACCTTC	CASSPPRTGDGGYTF